The rows below give T cell receptor beta chains drawn from one sample of a study of shared clonotypes between healthy human individuals. Only in-frame clones appear in the TCRdb table, and some are missing; sequencing was by immunoSEQ multiplex PCR. Of 95,000 to 120,000 clones in the sample, about 62% were seen once. The sequencing input was memory CD8+ T cells sorted from blood. The source of these receptors is a woman aged 25 to 39 in good health. Each CDR3 is given with its conserved first and last residue. The D gene is left open where the match is weak. Clone size, where shown, is once, few, many, or a class for clones that have expanded.

V gene	J gene	clone size	D gene	CDR3 length	CDR3 DNA	CDR3 protein
TRBV10-3	TRBJ2-3	-	TRBD2	20	TGTGCCATCAGTGACCCCGGACTAGCGGGAGGCCCTCACCTCCCAGATACGCAGTATTTT	CAISDPGLAGGPHLPDTQYF
TRBV4-1	TRBJ2-1	-	-	15	TGCGCCAGCAGCCAAGATCGGGACTTCTACAATGAGCAGTTCTTC	CASSQDRDFYNEQFF
TRBV25-1	TRBJ1-1	-	-	13	TGTGCCAGCAGTGGTTCTGGGACCACTGAAGCTTTCTTT	CASSGSGTTEAFF
TRBV2	TRBJ2-1	many	TRBD2	15	TGTGCCAGCAGTGGGACTAGCGGGAGGGTGAGTGAGCAGTTCTTC	CASSGTSGRVSEQFF
TRBV15	TRBJ2-1	-	-	13	TGTGCCACCAGCAGGGTGAGGGCTGGGGGAGGGTTCTTC	CATSRVRAGGGFF
TRBV7-2	TRBJ1-5	few	-	14	TGTGCCAGCAGCCAGTTTTATAGCAATCAGCCCCAGCATTTT	CASSQFYSNQPQHF
TRBV27	TRBJ2-7	-	TRBD1	15	TGTGCCAGCAGGGCCGTCACAGGGGTCCCCTACGAGCAGTACTTC	CASRAVTGVPYEQYF
TRBV7-9	TRBJ1-1	-	-	16	TGTGCCAGCAGCCTCCGGCCGGGTTCTAGGAACACTGAAGCTTTCTTT	CASSLRPGSRNTEAFF
TRBV14	TRBJ2-7	-	TRBD1	16	TGTGCCAGCAGCCATTCCCGGGACAGCAACTTCTACGAGCAGTACTTC	CASSHSRDSNFYEQYF
TRBV10-1	TRBJ2-3	few	TRBD2	14	TGCGCCAGCAGTGGAGCGGGAGAAACAGATACGCAGTATTTT	CASSGAGETDTQYF
TRBV4-1	TRBJ2-1	-	TRBD2	17	TGCGCCAGCAGCGGGGGGGGGAGCGGGAGATCCTACAATGAGCAGTTCTTC	CASSGGGSGRSYNEQFF
TRBV13	TRBJ2-3	-	TRBD2	16	TGTGCCAGCAGCGGCACTAGCGGGAGTGAGGGAGATACGCAGTATTTT	CASSGTSGSEGDTQYF
TRBV5-1	TRBJ2-2	few	TRBD2	15	TGCGCCAGCAGCTACCGACTAGCGGGGACCGGGGAGCTGTTTTTT	CASSYRLAGTGELFF
TRBV4-1	TRBJ1-1	few	TRBD1	15	TGCGCCAGCAGACCCTACGGACAGGGGAACACTGAAGCTTTCTTT	CASRPYGQGNTEAFF
TRBV29-1	TRBJ1-2	many	TRBD1	14	TGCAGCGTTGTATCAGGGACAGGGGGGTATGGCTACACCTTC	CSVVSGTGGYGYTF
TRBV10-3	TRBJ2-2	-	-	14	TGTGCCATCAAGAGTACTACGAACACCGGGGAGCTGTTTTTT	CAIKSTTNTGELFF
TRBV15	TRBJ2-3	-	-	13	TGTGCCACCAGCATCAGTAGCACAGATACGCAGTATTTT	CATSISSTDTQYF
TRBV6-1	TRBJ2-3	-	-	15	TGTGCCAGCAGGAAGCTACTGGGCACTTCAGATACGCAGTATTTT	CASRKLLGTSDTQYF
TRBV15	TRBJ1-1	-	-	16	TGTGCCACCAGCAGACCACAGTTCACCTGGAACACTGAAGCTTTCTTT	CATSRPQFTWNTEAFF
TRBV7-3	TRBJ2-1	once	-	13	TGTGCCAGCAGCCTCGGCGGCGCCAATGAGCAGTTCTTC	CASSLGGANEQFF
TRBV28	TRBJ1-1	once	-	13	TGTGCCAGCAGTTTACAGCCGAACACTGAAGCTTTCTTT	CASSLQPNTEAFF
TRBV6-1	TRBJ2-2	many	TRBD2	14	TGTGCCAGCAAACAAGCGGGAGACACCGGGGAGCTGTTTTTT	CASKQAGDTGELFF
TRBV6-5	TRBJ1-2	-	TRBD1	13	TGTGCCAGCAGCGTACAGGGGGTGAAAGGCTACACCTTC	CASSVQGVKGYTF
TRBV15	TRBJ1-1	-	-	12	TGTGCCACCAGCAGAGTAATAGGGCCAGCTTTCTTT	CATSRVIGPAFF
TRBV5-4	TRBJ2-2	-	-	14	TGTGCCAGCAGCTCGTTGAAGGTAACCGGGGAGCTGTTTTTT	CASSSLKVTGELFF
TRBV4-1	TRBJ2-7	once	-	15	TGCGCCAGCAGCCGATTCCCCGGGGGCGAGCACGAGCAGTACTTC	CASSRFPGGEHEQYF
TRBV19	TRBJ1-1	-	TRBD1	16	TGTGCCAGTAGTATAGGTGGGACAGGGACGAACACTGAAGCTTTCTTT	CASSIGGTGTNTEAFF
TRBV14	TRBJ2-3	-	-	13	TGTGCCAGCAGCCAAGCTGGGCAAGATACGCAGTATTTT	CASSQAGQDTQYF
TRBV5-6	TRBJ2-1	-	TRBD2	16	TGTGCCAGCAGCTGGGAGGGCGGGAGGTTCCGCAATGAGCAGTTCTTC	CASSWEGGRFRNEQFF
TRBV5-1	TRBJ2-7	-	-	16	TGCGCCAGCAGCCCAAAGGTCCGGTCAGCATCCCACGAGCAGTACTTC	CASSPKVRSASHEQYF
TRBV25-1	TRBJ2-1	once	-	14	TGTGCCAGCAGCGATGGAGGCTCCTACAATGAGCAGTTCTTC	CASSDGGSYNEQFF
TRBV6-1	TRBJ1-6	-	-	15	TGTGCCAGCAACCGGCCGAGCTCCTATAATTCACCCCTCCACTTT	CASNRPSSYNSPLHF
TRBV7-6	TRBJ2-1	-	TRBD2	15	TGTGCCAGCAGCTTACGAGCGGGAGCGGAGAATGAGCAGTTCTTC	CASSLRAGAENEQFF
TRBV5-4	TRBJ1-3	-	-	13	TGTGCCAGCAGCTCAGACTCTGGAAACACCATATATTTT	CASSSDSGNTIYF
TRBV5-4	TRBJ2-7	-	-	13	TGTGCCAGCAGCTTCGCGGGTCACCACGAGCAGTACTTC	CASSFAGHHEQYF
TRBV21-1	TRBJ1-1	-	-	13	TGTGCCAGCAAGGCCAGGGGAGATGCTGAAGCTTTCTTT	CASKARGDAEAFF
TRBV13	TRBJ2-1	-	TRBD1	16	TGTGCCAGCAGCGCCAACCGGGACAGCACTGACAATGAGCAGTTCTTC	CASSANRDSTDNEQFF
TRBV27	TRBJ2-1	-	TRBD1	14	TGTGCCAGCAGTTTGGACAGGGGGGGGAATGAGCAGTTCTTC	CASSLDRGGNEQFF
TRBV5-5	TRBJ2-2	-	-	15	TGTGCCAGCAGCTTACACTCTTCGAACACCGGGGAGCTGTTTTTT	CASSLHSSNTGELFF
TRBV6-4	TRBJ2-1	-	-	13	TGTGCCAGCAGCTCCTCATTCACGGGTGAGCAGTTCTTC	CASSSSFTGEQFF